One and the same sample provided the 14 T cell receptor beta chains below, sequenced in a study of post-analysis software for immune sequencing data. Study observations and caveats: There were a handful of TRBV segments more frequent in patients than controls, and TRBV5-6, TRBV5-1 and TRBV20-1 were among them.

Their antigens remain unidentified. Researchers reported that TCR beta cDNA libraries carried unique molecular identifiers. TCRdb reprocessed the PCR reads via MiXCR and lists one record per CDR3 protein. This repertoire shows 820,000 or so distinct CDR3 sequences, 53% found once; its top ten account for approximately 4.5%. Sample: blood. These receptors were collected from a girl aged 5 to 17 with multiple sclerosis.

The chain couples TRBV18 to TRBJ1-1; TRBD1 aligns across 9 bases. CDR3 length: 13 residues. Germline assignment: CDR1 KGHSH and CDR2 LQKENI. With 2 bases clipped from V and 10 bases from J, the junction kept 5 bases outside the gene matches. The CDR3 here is CASSPGTGWGAFF. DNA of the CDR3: TGTGCCAGCTCACCAGGGACAGGGTGGGGAGCTTTCTTT.

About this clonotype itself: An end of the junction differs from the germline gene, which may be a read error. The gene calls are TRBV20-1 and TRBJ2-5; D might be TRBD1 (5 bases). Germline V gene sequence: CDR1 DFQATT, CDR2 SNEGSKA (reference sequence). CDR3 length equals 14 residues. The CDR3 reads CSARSTTGQETRYF. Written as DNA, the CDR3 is TGCAGTGCCAGGTCTACTACAGGACAAGAGACCCGGTACTTC.

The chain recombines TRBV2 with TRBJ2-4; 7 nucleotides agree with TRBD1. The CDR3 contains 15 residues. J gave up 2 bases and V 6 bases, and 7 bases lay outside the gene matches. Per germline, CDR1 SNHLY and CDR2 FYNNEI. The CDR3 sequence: CASSENRGTKNIQYF. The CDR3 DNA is TGTGCCAGCAGCGAAAACAGGGGAACCAAAAACATTCAGTACTTC.

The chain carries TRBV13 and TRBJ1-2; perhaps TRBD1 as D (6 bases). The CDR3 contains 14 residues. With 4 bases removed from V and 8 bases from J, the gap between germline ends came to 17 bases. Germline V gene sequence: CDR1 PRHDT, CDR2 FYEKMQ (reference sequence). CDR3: CASSSILRTEGYTF. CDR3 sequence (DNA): TGTGCCAGCAGCTCCATACTTAGGACAGAAGGCTACACCTTC. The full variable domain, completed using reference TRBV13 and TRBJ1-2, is AAGVIQSPRHLIKEKRETATLKCYPIPRHDTVYWYQQGPGQDPQFLISFYEKMQSDKGSIPDRFSAQQFSDYHSELNMSSLELGDSALYFCASSSILRTEGYTFGSGTRLTVV.

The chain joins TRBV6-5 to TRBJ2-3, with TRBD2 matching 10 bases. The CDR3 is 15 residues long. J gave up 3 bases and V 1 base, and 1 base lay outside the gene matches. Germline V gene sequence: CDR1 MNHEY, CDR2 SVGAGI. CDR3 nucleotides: TGTGCCAGCAGTTACTTGACTAGCGGGACAGATACGCAGTATTTT. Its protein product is CASSYLTSGTDTQYF.

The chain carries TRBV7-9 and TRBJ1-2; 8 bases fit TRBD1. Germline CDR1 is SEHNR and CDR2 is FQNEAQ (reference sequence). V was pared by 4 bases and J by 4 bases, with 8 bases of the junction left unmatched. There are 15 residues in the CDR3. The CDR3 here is CASSSRGPGSYGYTF. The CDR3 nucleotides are TGTGCCAGCAGCTCCAGGGGGCCGGGTAGCTATGGCTACACCTTC.

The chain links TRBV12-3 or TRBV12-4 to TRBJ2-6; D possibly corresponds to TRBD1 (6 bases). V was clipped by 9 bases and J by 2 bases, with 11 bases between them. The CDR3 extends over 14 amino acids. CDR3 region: CASTPGAGANVLTF. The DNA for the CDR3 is TGTGCCAGTACCCCAGGGGCTGGGGCCAACGTCCTGACTTTC.

As DNA, the CDR3 is TGCGCCAGCAGCTTGGACCCAGGCTTGGATATTGGCTACACCTTC. Its translation is CASSLDPGLDIGYTF. The chain combines TRBV5-1 with TRBJ1-2; D ambiguous. There are 15 residues in the CDR3. CDR1 SGHRS and CDR2 YFSETQ come from the germline V gene. V shed 0 bases and J shed 7 bases, with 16 bases lying between them.

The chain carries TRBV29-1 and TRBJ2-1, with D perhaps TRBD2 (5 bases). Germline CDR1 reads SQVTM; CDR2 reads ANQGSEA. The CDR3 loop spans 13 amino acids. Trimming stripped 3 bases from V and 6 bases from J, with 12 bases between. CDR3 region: CSVDPGNPNEQFF. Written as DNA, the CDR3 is TGCAGCGTTGATCCCGGGAACCCCAATGAGCAGTTCTTC.

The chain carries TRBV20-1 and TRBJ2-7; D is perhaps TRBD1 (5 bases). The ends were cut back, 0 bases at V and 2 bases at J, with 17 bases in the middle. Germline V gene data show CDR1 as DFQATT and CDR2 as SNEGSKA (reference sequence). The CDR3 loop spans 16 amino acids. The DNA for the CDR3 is TGCAGTGCTAGAGACGCTGGGGCTCAGAGCCCCTACGAGCAGTACTTC. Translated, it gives CSARDAGAQSPYEQYF.

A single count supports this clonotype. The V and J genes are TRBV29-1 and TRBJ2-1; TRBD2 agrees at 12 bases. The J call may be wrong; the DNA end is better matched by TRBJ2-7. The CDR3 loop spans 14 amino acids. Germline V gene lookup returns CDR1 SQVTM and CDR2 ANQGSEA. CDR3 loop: CSVASGGAGSEQYF. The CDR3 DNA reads TGCAGCGTCGCTAGCGGGGGGGCCGGTAGCGAGCAGTACTTC.

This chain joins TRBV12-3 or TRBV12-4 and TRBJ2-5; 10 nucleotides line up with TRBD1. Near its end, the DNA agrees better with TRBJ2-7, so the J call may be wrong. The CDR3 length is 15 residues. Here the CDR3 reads CASSSETGGGYEQYF. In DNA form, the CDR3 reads TGTGCCAGCAGTTCCGAGACAGGGGGCGGTTACGAGCAGTACTTC.

The CDR3 coding sequence is TGTGCCAGCAGTTACGGCGGGGCGGTAAAGACCTACGAGCAGTACTTC. Its protein product is CASSYGGAVKTYEQYF. V gene TRBV6-5 combines with J gene TRBJ2-5; a possible D gene is TRBD2 (6 bases). TRBJ2-7 explains the end of the DNA better; the J call may be wrong. The length of the CDR3 is 16 residues. Germline CDR1 and CDR2: MNHEY and SVGAGI.

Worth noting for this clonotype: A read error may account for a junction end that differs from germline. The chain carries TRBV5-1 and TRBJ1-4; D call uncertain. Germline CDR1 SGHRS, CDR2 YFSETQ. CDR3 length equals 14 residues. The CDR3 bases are TGTGCCAGCAGCAGAGCTGGACGAAATGAAAAACTGTTTTTT. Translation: CASSRAGRNEKLFF.